These T cell receptor beta chains were read from a single sample in a study of blood T cell repertoires in COVID-19. Profiled with immunoSEQ multiplex PCR; TCRdb holds only in-frame clones, not every one. The sample has around 160,000 clones; 80% to 90% are singletons. The sequenced sample consisted of peripheral blood. The receptors shown here come from a woman aged 55-70 years with COVID-19, enrolled during active disease. The CDR3 runs from the conserved cysteine through the conserved F or W. D genes are given only for firm matches. The size of a clone is reported for some rows only, either as once, few or many, or as a class for expanded clones.

DNA,CDR3,length,J,V,size,D
TGCAGCGGTTTAGTGGGGAGGGCCCAGTACTTC,CSGLVGRAQYF,11,TRBJ2-5,TRBV20-1,-,TRBD2
TGTGCCAGCCGGGTGGGGGGATCCTCCTACAATGAGCAGTTCTTC,CASRVGGSSYNEQFF,15,TRBJ2-1,TRBV14,-,-
TGCGCCAGCAGCAGCACTGGAAACACCATATATTTT,CASSSTGNTIYF,12,TRBJ1-3,TRBV5-1,-,-
TGTGCCAGCAGCTTTGCCAGGGGTTCTTTTGGCTACACCTTC,CASSFARGSFGYTF,14,TRBJ1-2,TRBV7-9,once,-
TGTGCCAGTACACACCTTACAGGGAACACTGAAGCTTTCTTT,CASTHLTGNTEAFF,14,TRBJ1-1,TRBV19,-,-
TGTGCCAGCAGCTTGGCCACCCCCAGCGGGGGATACCAAGAGACCCAGTACTTC,CASSLATPSGGYQETQYF,18,TRBJ2-5,TRBV5-6,-,TRBD2
TGTGCCAGCAGCTCTACCTCCATCCCAAACGCTGAAGCTTTCTTT,CASSSTSIPNAEAFF,15,TRBJ1-1,TRBV7-2,-,-
TGTGCCAGCACTAGCGGGGGGGCCACAGATACGCAGTATTTT,CASTSGGATDTQYF,14,TRBJ2-3,TRBV6-5,-,TRBD2
TGTGCCAGCAGCTTCGCCGGACAGCTAAATGAAAAACTGTTTTTT,CASSFAGQLNEKLFF,15,TRBJ1-4,TRBV11-2,few,-
TGTGCCAGCAGCTTACGGACTAGCAAGGGGAATGAGCAGTTCTTC,CASSLRTSKGNEQFF,15,TRBJ2-1,TRBV11-2,once,TRBD2
TGTGCCACCGGGACAGGCGAAGCCTACGAGCAGTACTTC,CATGTGEAYEQYF,13,TRBJ2-7,TRBV24-1,-,TRBD1
TGTGCCAGCAGCGCCATGACAGGGTTGGAGACCCAGTACTTC,CASSAMTGLETQYF,14,TRBJ2-5,TRBV11-2,-,TRBD1
TGTGCCAGCAGCCCTCAGCAGGGGCGCGCGGGCTCCTACGAGCAGTACTTC,CASSPQQGRAGSYEQYF,17,TRBJ2-7,TRBV7-9,-,-
TGTGCCAGCAGTTACCAAACGCAGGACAGAACGCGCGGCTACACCTTC,CASSYQTQDRTRGYTF,16,TRBJ1-2,TRBV6-5,once,-
TGCGCCAGCAGCCAAGCTGCCGAAGCTAGTATCTACGTCCAGCCCCAGCATTTT,CASSQAAEASIYVQPQHF,18,TRBJ1-5,TRBV4-1,once,-
TGTGCCAGCAGTTTGGATCCTACCAGGGGTGTCTACGAGCAGTACTTC,CASSLDPTRGVYEQYF,16,TRBJ2-7,TRBV28,-,-
TGCGCCAGCAGCTCTCAGGGGAGCTCCTATAATTCACCCCTCCACTTT,CASSSQGSSYNSPLHF,16,TRBJ1-6,TRBV5-1,-,-
TGTGCCAGCAGGGTCTTAGCGGGATCCTCCAACGAGCAGTACTTC,CASRVLAGSSNEQYF,15,TRBJ2-7,TRBV6-5,-,TRBD2
TGTGCCAGCAGTCATGGACAGGCCAATGAGCAGTTCTTC,CASSHGQANEQFF,13,TRBJ2-1,TRBV27,-,TRBD1
TGTGCCAGCAGCCAAGAGAGAACAGGCAGCAATCAGCCCCAGCATTTT,CASSQERTGSNQPQHF,16,TRBJ1-5,TRBV4-2,few,-
TGTGCCAGCAGCCCAACCATCGGACAGGGCACAGATACGCAGTATTTT,CASSPTIGQGTDTQYF,16,TRBJ2-3,TRBV11-1,-,TRBD1
TGTGCCAGCAGCCCCTGGACAGGGGAGAACTATGGCTACACCTTC,CASSPWTGENYGYTF,15,TRBJ1-2,TRBV5-4,-,TRBD1
TGTGCCAGCAGCCAGGGCAGGGGATTCTATGGCTACACCTTC,CASSQGRGFYGYTF,14,TRBJ1-2,TRBV14,-,-